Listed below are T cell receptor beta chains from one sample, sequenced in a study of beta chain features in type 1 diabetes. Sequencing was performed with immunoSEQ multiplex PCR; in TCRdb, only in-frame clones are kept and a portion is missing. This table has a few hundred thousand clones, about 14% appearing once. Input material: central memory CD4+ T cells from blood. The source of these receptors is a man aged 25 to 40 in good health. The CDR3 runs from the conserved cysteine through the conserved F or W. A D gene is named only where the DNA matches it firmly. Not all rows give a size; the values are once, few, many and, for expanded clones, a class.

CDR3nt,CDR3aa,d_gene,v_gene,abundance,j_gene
TGTGCCAGCAGCTTAGTCGGGGTTGTAGAGACCCAGTACTTC,CASSLVGVVETQYF,-,TRBV7-3,-,TRBJ2-5
TGTGCCAGCAGTGGACTAGCGGGGAGAGAGCAGTACTTC,CASSGLAGREQYF,TRBD2,TRBV6-5,few,TRBJ2-7
TGTGCCAGCAGTTACCGGGACAGGGCGGTGGGCTACACCTTC,CASSYRDRAVGYTF,TRBD1,TRBV6-5,-,TRBJ1-2
TGTGCCAGCAGCCGAGGGGACAGGGGAGCAGATACGCAGTATTTT,CASSRGDRGADTQYF,TRBD1,TRBV7-3,few,TRBJ2-3
TGCAGCGTTGGGAGGGAGATGGACACTGAAGCTTTCTTT,CSVGREMDTEAFF,-,TRBV29-1,-,TRBJ1-1
TGTGCCATCGGAGGGACAAGCCCTAACACCGGGGAGCTGTTTTTT,CAIGGTSPNTGELFF,-,TRBV10-3,few,TRBJ2-2
TGTGCCAGCAGCTTTACAGGGAGAGTCTTAAGAGATACGCAGTATTTT,CASSFTGRVLRDTQYF,-,TRBV11-2,few,TRBJ2-3
TGTGCCAGCAGCTCGTCAGAAAAACTAGTGACAGATACGCAGTATTTT,CASSSSEKLVTDTQYF,-,TRBV7-2,-,TRBJ2-3
TGTGCCAGTAGTCCTCGGTTCGAGGGCCCGATTGACAATCAGCCCCAGCATTTT,CASSPRFEGPIDNQPQHF,-,TRBV19,few,TRBJ1-5
TGCGCCAGCAGCGGTGAAAACTATGGCTACACCTTC,CASSGENYGYTF,-,TRBV5-1,few,TRBJ1-2
TGTGCCAGCAGCCCGCTTAGTGTCGGGGCGAACACCGGGGAGCTGTTTTTT,CASSPLSVGANTGELFF,-,TRBV7-2,-,TRBJ2-2
TGTGCCAGCAGCCACGGCAGCACAGATACGCAGTATTTT,CASSHGSTDTQYF,-,TRBV7-2,few,TRBJ2-3
TGTGCCTGGAGTGTCTCGGAAAATCAGCCCCAGCATTTT,CAWSVSENQPQHF,-,TRBV30,many,TRBJ1-5
TGTGCCAGCAGCCAAGATAGCCAGGGTAATCAGCCCCAGCATTTT,CASSQDSQGNQPQHF,-,TRBV4-2,-,TRBJ1-5
TGCGCCAGCAGCCAAGAGGGTCGGAGAGAGACCCAGTACTTC,CASSQEGRRETQYF,-,TRBV4-1,few,TRBJ2-5
TGTGCCAGCAGTCCGTCAGGGGGCGGTCAAGCTTTCTTT,CASSPSGGGQAFF,TRBD1,TRBV27,few,TRBJ1-1
TGCAGCGTTCCCCCTGGCACACGGGGCGATAATGAAAAACTGTTTTTT,CSVPPGTRGDNEKLFF,-,TRBV29-1,-,TRBJ1-4